Shown below are 21 T cell receptor beta chains from a single sample sequenced in a study of T cell responses to AZD1222 COVID-19 vaccine. The method was immunoSEQ multiplex PCR; TCRdb's version includes in-frame clones alone and lacks a portion of them. In the table there are roughly 180,000 clones, under 95% of which are singletons. The source was peripheral blood, collected 28 days after the second AZD1222 dose. These TCRs come from an adult who received the AZD1222 COVID-19 vaccine.

CDR3: CAWSITLEGGNTIYF. The CDR3 bases are TGTGCCTGGAGCATTACCCTGGAGGGTGGAAACACCATATATTTT. V is TRBV30 and J is TRBJ1-3; D remains ambiguous. The CDR3 is 15 amino acids. The V gene lost 3 bases and the J gene lost 3 bases, with 15 bases spanning the gap. Per germline, CDR1 GTSNPN and CDR2 SVGIG (reference sequence).

The chain has TRBV21-1 and TRBJ2-3. TRBV21-1 has pseudogene status. This CDR3 contains 13 residues. The CDR3 DNA sequence: TGTGCCAGCAGGCTAAGGAGCACAGATACGCAGTATTTT. Its translation: CASRLRSTDTQYF.

The gene calls are TRBV6-4 and TRBJ1-1; perhaps TRBD1 as D (6 bases). Deletions cut 1 base from V and 10 bases from J, with 13 bases between. This CDR3 has 13 amino acids. Germline V CDR1 and CDR2: MRHNA, SNTAGT. CDR3 sequence reads: CASSDLRGVGAFF. The CDR3 region has the DNA TGTGCCAGCAGTGACTTAAGGGGGGTAGGAGCTTTCTTT.

V usage is TRBV30 and J usage is TRBJ2-3; perhaps TRBD1 as D (5 bases). The germline CDR1 and CDR2 sequences are GTSNPN and SVGIG (reference sequence). V was shortened by 0 bases and J by 2 bases, with 6 bases between the two germline ends. CDR3 size: 13 residues. The CDR3, as DNA: TGTGCCTGGAGTGTACAGGACACAGATACGCAGTATTTT. Translation gives CAWSVQDTDTQYF.

The V and J genes are TRBV5-4 and TRBJ1-1, with a possible D match to TRBD1 (6 bases). V was clipped by 5 bases and J by 6 bases, with 14 bases between them. Germline assignment: CDR1 SGHNT and CDR2 YYREEE (reference sequence). The CDR3 spans 13 residues. The CDR3 nucleotides read TGTGCCAGCAGAAAGCAGGGGCAATCTGAAGCTTTCTTT. Its translation: CASRKQGQSEAFF.

The CDR3 spells CASSFGGANTEAFF. The CDR3 coding sequence is TGTGCCAGCAGTTTCGGAGGGGCGAACACTGAAGCTTTCTTT. The V and J genes are TRBV27 and TRBJ1-1, with a possible D match to TRBD1 (5 bases). The CDR3 contains 14 residues. Germline V gene data show CDR1 as MNHEY and CDR2 as SMNVEV (reference sequence). Trimming left V 3 bases short and J 1 base short, with 9 bases between.

J is TRBJ1-2 and V is TRBV6-5, with D tentatively TRBD1 (6 bases). Germline V gene data show CDR1 as MNHEY and CDR2 as SVGAGI. This CDR3 contains 13 residues. V was cut by 7 bases and J by 7 bases, with 16 bases left in between. In nucleotides, the CDR3 is TGTGCCAGCACTTTAGGGACAAAACGTGGCTACACCTTC. It yields the protein CASTLGTKRGYTF.

The genes are TRBV10-1 and TRBJ2-7; D unclear. V shed 0 bases and J shed 3 bases, with 9 bases lying between them. The length of the CDR3 is 14 residues. Germline lookup yields CDR1 WNHNN and CDR2 SYGVQD (reference sequence). CDR3 sequence: CASSESRHGYEQYF. In DNA, the CDR3 is TGCGCCAGCAGTGAGTCCCGCCATGGCTACGAGCAGTACTTC.

V gene TRBV7-2 combines with J gene TRBJ2-3; a weak D match, TRBD2 (6 bases). Trimming removed 4 bases at V and 6 bases at J, with 8 bases between. From germline, CDR1 is SGHTA and CDR2 FQGNSA. The CDR3 has 12 amino acids. DNA for the CDR3: TGTGCCAGCAGCTCGCGGGGCGATACGCAGTATTTT. Its protein product is CASSSRGDTQYF.

As DNA, the CDR3 is TGTGCCAGCAGTGGATCCATACTGGCCGCCCTAGCGGAAAACTGGGATACGCAGTATTTT. Amino acid sequence: CASSGSILAALAENWDTQYF. The chain carries TRBV6-2 or TRBV6-3 and TRBJ2-3; 7 nucleotides line up with TRBD2. CDR3 length: 20 amino acids. CDR1 is MNHEY and CDR2 is SVGEGT in the germline V gene. V trimming: 5 bases; J trimming: 6 bases; junction bases outside the gene matches: 26.

The chain uses TRBV7-8 and TRBJ1-3, with TRBD1 matching over 8 bases. The CDR3 contains 16 residues. Germline values: CDR1 SGHVS, CDR2 FQNEAQ. V lost 5 bases and J lost 2; bases outside the gene matches: 8. The CDR3 here is CASSRGDRTPGNTIYF. The CDR3 DNA reads TGTGCCAGCAGCCGCGGGGACAGGACTCCTGGAAACACCATATATTTT.

The rearrangement links TRBV18 to TRBJ1-1; the D gene is possibly TRBD1 (5 bases). Per the germline V gene, CDR1 is KGHSH and CDR2 is LQKENI. The V gene lost 7 bases and the J gene lost 2 bases, with 11 bases spanning the gap. The CDR3 runs 13 residues. CDR3 region: CASYLTANTEAFF. Written as DNA, the CDR3 is TGTGCCAGCTACCTGACAGCAAACACTGAAGCTTTCTTT.

This chain uses TRBV27 with TRBJ2-3; D gene uncertain. V lost 4 bases to trimming and J lost 1 base, with 9 bases between them. The CDR3 has 14 amino acids. CDR1 and CDR2 (germline): MNHEY, SMNVEV (reference sequence). CDR3 bases: TGTGCCAGCAGTTCCCCGCTGGGCACAGATACGCAGTATTTT. This translates into CASSSPLGTDTQYF.

The rearrangement uses TRBV28 and TRBJ1-5; no clear D. CDR1 is MDHEN, CDR2 SYDVKM, per germline. The CDR3 spans 15 residues. Trimming left V 3 bases short and J 0 bases short, with 9 bases between. The CDR3 reads CASSFGSNSNQPQHF. The CDR3 DNA is TGTGCCAGCAGTTTTGGGTCGAATAGCAATCAGCCCCAGCATTTT.

The chain carries TRBV5-4 and TRBJ1-2, with TRBD1 identical over 11 bases. This CDR3 comprises 15 residues. Germline CDR1 reads SGHNT; CDR2 reads YYREEE (reference sequence). V shed 3 bases and J 6 bases; nucleotides not matched to a gene: 7. The CDR3 sequence: CASSSTKGQGDGYTF. In nucleotides, the CDR3 is TGTGCCAGCAGCTCGACGAAGGGACAGGGGGATGGCTACACCTTC.

This chain connects TRBV5-4 to TRBJ1-1, with D uncertain. CDR1 SGHNT and CDR2 YYREEE come from the germline V gene (reference sequence). CDR3 size: 16 residues. V lost 0 bases to trimming and J lost 0 bases, with 12 bases between them. The CDR3 nucleotides read TGTGCCAGCAGCTTGGGGGCAGGCACTTTGAACACTGAAGCTTTCTTT. It translates to CASSLGAGTLNTEAFF.

The CDR3 region has the DNA TGTGCCAGCAGCCCGCAGATGAACACTGAAGCTTTCTTT. Protein: CASSPQMNTEAFF. The rearrangement uses TRBV5-6 and TRBJ1-1; D call uncertain. Trimming removed 4 bases from V and 0 bases from J, with 7 bases in between. CDR3 length: 13 amino acids. Germline CDR1 is SGHDT and CDR2 is YYEEEE.

The rearrangement uses TRBV5-1 and TRBJ2-2; 7 nucleotides agree with TRBD1. The CDR3 covers 16 residues. Germline V gives CDR1 SGHRS, CDR2 YFSETQ. V lost 3 bases to trimming and J lost 4 bases; unmatched junction nucleotides: 9. As DNA, the CDR3 is TGCGCCAGCAGCTACAACCTCAGACAGGGCACCGGGGAGCTGTTTTTT. It specifies CASSYNLRQGTGELFF. The variable domain in full, completed from reference TRBV5-1 and TRBJ2-2, reads KAGVTQTPRYLIKTRGQQVTLSCSPISGHRSVSWYQQTPGQGLQFLFEYFSETQRNKGNFPGRFSGRQFSNSRSEMNVSTLELGDSALYLCASSYNLRQGTGELFFGEGSRLTVL.

The rearrangement uses TRBV4-3 and TRBJ1-2; weak D call: TRBD1 (5 bases). V dropped 5 bases and J dropped 3 bases, with 10 bases sitting between them. CDR3 length: 13 amino acids. Germline V gene data show CDR1 as LGHNA and CDR2 as YSLEER. The CDR3: CASSKGVDYGYTF. The CDR3, as DNA: TGCGCCAGCAGCAAAGGGGTTGACTATGGCTACACCTTC.

This clone was seen only a few times. The V and J genes are TRBV5-1 and TRBJ1-6, with TRBD1 matching 7 bases. Germline loops: CDR1 SGHRS, CDR2 YFSETQ. With 4 bases clipped from V and 11 bases from J, the junction kept 9 bases outside the gene matches. This CDR3 is 14 amino acids long. CDR3 residues: CASSPGQNRAPLHF. In DNA form, the CDR3 reads TGCGCCAGCAGCCCGGGACAGAATAGGGCACCCCTCCACTTT.

This sequence joins TRBV30 and TRBJ2-3; TRBD2 matches 9 bases. Trimming cost V 2 bases and J 2 bases; bases outside gene matches: 8. Germline CDR1 and CDR2: GTSNPN and SVGIG (reference sequence). The CDR3 spans 16 residues. The CDR3 here is CAWSTGTSSSTDTQYF. The CDR3 nucleotides read TGTGCCTGGAGTACAGGGACTAGCAGTTCCACAGATACGCAGTATTTT.